This TCR beta chain derives from a study of T cells in localized non-small cell lung cancer (TCRdb year 2020). At the level of the whole study: The study examined T cell repertoires in a few hundred patients with early-stage NSCLC and compared tumors with uninvolved tumor-adjacent lungs. The cohort was made up of approximately 250 treatment-naive NSCLC patients whose localized lung tumors had been resected. NSCLC patients had a mean age of roughly 66 years, and around 130 were male and about 110 female.

TCR beta CDR3 regions were sequenced from DNA using the immunoSEQ Assay. Processing in the source paper ran as follows. To compute T cell density, TCR beta template counts were normalized to usable DNA, which was estimated by amplifying housekeeping genes. Richness was estimated using the preseqR package, with extrapolation to 400,000 templates for PBMC samples and to 120,000 templates for tissue samples. Clonality was calculated as one minus Pielou's evenness. Tissue-enriched TCRs were identified through differential abundance testing performed on productive amino-acid clonotypes, with a minimum total count of 5 and an alpha of 0.1. The Jaccard Index and the Morisita Overlap Index were used to measure how much the repertoires overlapped between compartments. GLIPH grouped TCR beta CDR3s together with public tetramer-defined viral CDR3s, and a viral motif had to include at least three viral sequences and show V-gene enrichment. TCRdb's version of the immuneACCESS table is confined to in-frame rearrangements and falls short of the full clone set. An unresolved V gene accounts for under half of the shortfall where checked; the remainder is of unknown origin. From that table come the V and J calls and clone size; the DNA was used to work out D and trimming. The sample table contains about 82,000 clones; only one count was recorded for 80% of them. Roughly a fifth of the sample rests with the top ten.

At diagnosis, peripheral blood, uninvolved tumor-adjacent lung and tumor were collected and were preserved as a mix of fresh-frozen and FFPE material. For TCR repertoire profiling, blood samples were analyzed in the form of peripheral blood mononuclear cells. From its cysteine to its phenylalanine, the CDR3 spans 14 amino acids. Only the CDR3 region is kept as DNA, spanning 42 bases read in frame from base 1. CDR1 is given as SGHRS and CDR2 as YFSETQ, both from the germline V gene. V lost 0 bases and J lost 0 bases; the stretch between them is 6 bases long. As for this clone: This receptor's antigen is unknown. There are no base qualities to consult, and no much larger clone falls within one base.

Study-wide conclusions, independent of this receptor: A median of approximately 55 of the top 100 tumor clones were detected in paired uninvolved adjacent lung, and some 28 of these tumor clones were also found among the top 100 clones of the paired uninvolved adjacent lung. Higher blood T cell density associated with longer overall survival, while higher adjacent-lung clonality associated with shorter survival. Because multi-region tumor sequencing was not done, intratumor heterogeneity could not be ruled out. Uninvolved tumor-adjacent lung showed the highest T cell clonality, higher than tumor, which suggests more focused antigenic responses in the adjacent lung. Because the study design was exploratory, TCR variables were selected using unadjusted p-values without false-discovery rate correction.

The sample was PBMCs, taken before any cancer treatment. This clonotype was obtained from a man aged 40-75 years with stage II squamous cell lung carcinoma. The chain is assembled from TRBV5-1 and TRBJ1-1; no D gene is confidently identified. The nucleotides read TGCGCCAGCAGCTTGGAGCAAGTGAACACTGAAGCTTTCTTT. Protein translation: CASSLEQVNTEAFF.